These 27 T cell receptor beta chains share one sample of origin, sequenced in a study of beta chain features in type 1 diabetes. Broader study findings: Type 1 diabetes patients showed a moderate but significant shortening of TCRB CDR3s in all four CD4+ subsets.

Expressed TCRB transcripts were sequenced because the entire RNA isolate underwent reverse transcription. TCRdb's table, derived via immunoSEQ multiplex PCR, lists solely in-frame clones and lacks some. This table holds about 160,000 clones, 50% to 70% found once. No antigens are known for them. The sample consisted of naive CD4+ T cells from blood. The receptors were gathered from a man aged 30-40 years with type 1 diabetes.

The chain has TRBV19 and TRBJ1-1, with no clear D. Germline V gene data show CDR1 as LNHDA and CDR2 as SQIVND (reference sequence). The CDR3 runs to 13 residues. V was trimmed by 8 bases and J by 1 base, leaving 11 bases between them. The CDR3 reads CASCYTANTEAFF. The CDR3 DNA follows: TGTGCCAGTTGCTATACAGCGAACACTGAAGCTTTCTTT.

The CDR3 nucleotides are TGTGCCAGCAGCTTAGCAGGGAATCCAGATACGCAGTATTTT. It translates to CASSLAGNPDTQYF. This rearrangement joins TRBV7-8 to TRBJ2-3; D is undetermined. Trimming took off 0 bases at V and 4 bases at J, with 8 bases between the two ends. The length of the CDR3 is 14 residues. Per germline, CDR1 SGHVS and CDR2 FQNEAQ.

The gene calls are TRBV20-1 and TRBJ2-1; D is unresolved. Per the germline V gene, CDR1 is DFQATT and CDR2 is SNEGSKA (reference sequence). Between the trimmed V and J ends, which lost 6 bases and 5 bases, there was a span of 5 bases. This CDR3 has 10 amino acids. The CDR3 DNA sequence: TGCAGTGCCCTACACAATGAGCAGTTCTTC. Protein sequence: CSALHNEQFF.

This clone was detected only a few times. The rearrangement joins TRBV9 to TRBJ2-1, with TRBD1 matching over 9 bases. This CDR3 comprises 15 residues. CDR1 and CDR2 from the germline V gene are SGDLS and YYNGEE. V was pared by 4 bases and J by 3 bases, with 5 bases of the junction left unmatched. CDR3 in amino acids: CASSQRTGVYNEQFF. CDR3 in DNA: TGTGCCAGCAGCCAGCGGACAGGGGTCTACAATGAGCAGTTCTTC.

CDR3 region: CATAPGGKNNEQFF. The CDR3 DNA reads as TGTGCCACCGCCCCGGGGGGTAAAAACAATGAGCAGTTCTTC. This sequence joins TRBV15 and TRBJ2-1, with 7 bases fitting TRBD2. The germline V gene has CDR1 LNHNV and CDR2 YYDKDF (reference sequence). The CDR3 totals 14 residues. The V gene end was trimmed by 8 bases and the J gene end by 5 bases; junction bases not matched to a gene: 9.

This clone appeared a few times. The chain is built from TRBV7-9 and TRBJ2-7; 9 bases are a match to TRBD2. This CDR3 spans 14 amino acids. The V gene's germline CDR1 is SEHNR and CDR2 FQNEAQ (reference sequence). Trimming cost V 5 bases and J 2 bases; bases outside gene matches: 4. The CDR3 here is CASSAGLAPYEQYF. In nucleotides, the CDR3 is TGTGCCAGCAGCGCGGGACTAGCTCCCTACGAGCAGTACTTC.

CDR3 bases: TGTGCCAGCAGCCCTTACAGGGGCCCCTCCTACGAGCAGTACTTC. The encoded protein is CASSPYRGPSYEQYF. The genes are TRBV9 and TRBJ2-7; 7 bases are shared with TRBD1. CDR1 SGDLS and CDR2 YYNGEE come from the germline V gene. V lost 4 bases to trimming and J lost 0 bases; unmatched junction nucleotides: 7. The CDR3 runs to 15 residues.

This clone has just a few counts. The chain links TRBV27 to TRBJ2-1; TRBD2 agrees at 7 bases. This CDR3 spans 14 amino acids. V shed 7 bases and J 9 bases; nucleotides not matched to a gene: 12. Per germline, CDR1 MNHEY and CDR2 SMNVEV (reference sequence). CDR3 sequence reads: CASNTASGDLEQFF. CDR3 in DNA: TGTGCCAGCAATACGGCGAGCGGGGATCTTGAGCAGTTCTTC.

The chain recombines TRBV7-2 with TRBJ1-5, with 12 bases aligning to TRBD1. V was pared by 5 bases and J by 5 bases, with 7 bases of the junction left unmatched. This CDR3 contains 16 residues. Looked up from germline, CDR1 is SGHTA and CDR2 is FQGNSA. The CDR3 bases are TGTGCCAGCAGCCCAACCGGGACAGGGGGCTATCAGCCCCAGCATTTT. It specifies CASSPTGTGGYQPQHF. The complete variable domain, with remaining parts taken from reference TRBV7-2 and TRBJ1-5, reads GAGVSQSPSNKVTEKGKDVELRCDPISGHTALYWYRQSLGQGLEFLIYFQGNSAPDKSGLPSDRFSAERTGGSVSTLTIQRTQQEDSAVYLCASSPTGTGGYQPQHFGDGTRLSIL.

This clone was counted once. The chain uses TRBV7-9 and TRBJ2-3, with 7 bases lining up with TRBD2. The CDR3 runs 14 residues. CDR1 and CDR2 (germline): SEHNR, FQNEAQ (reference sequence). Trimming cost V 3 bases and J 5 bases; bases outside gene matches: 5. CDR3 in amino acids: CASSFGTTGDTQYF. The DNA for the CDR3 is TGTGCCAGCAGCTTCGGGACTACCGGAGATACGCAGTATTTT.

The table lists this clone with a few counts. The gene calls are TRBV6-1 and TRBJ2-5, with TRBD2 matching 9 bases. Per germline, CDR1 MNHNS and CDR2 SASEGT. This CDR3 is built from 16 residues. Losses at the gene ends were 4 bases for V and 4 bases for J; bases not matched to a gene: 10. The CDR3 sequence is CASSASNLAGRETQYF. The CDR3 coding sequence is TGTGCCAGCAGTGCGTCCAACCTAGCGGGGCGAGAGACCCAGTACTTC.

The chain uses TRBV10-3 and TRBJ2-5; TRBD1 is a possible D gene (6 bases). CDR3 size: 12 residues. Germline CDR1 reads ENHRY; CDR2 reads SYGVKD. Trimming removed 4 bases from V and 9 bases from J, with 12 bases in between. CDR3 bases: TGTGCCATCAGTGCACAGGGAAGGCCCCAGTACTTC. Its translation: CAISAQGRPQYF.

This sequence joins TRBV9 and TRBJ2-4; 9 nucleotides match TRBD1. V lost 0 bases and J lost 6; bases outside the gene matches: 4. CDR1 SGDLS and CDR2 YYNGEE come from the germline V gene. This CDR3 contains 15 residues. The CDR3 is CASSVDGTGRNIQYF. The CDR3 coding sequence is TGTGCCAGCAGCGTAGACGGGACAGGGCGAAACATTCAGTACTTC. Full variable domain (rest looked up from reference TRBV9 and TRBJ2-4): DSGVTQTPKHLITATGQRVTLRCSPRSGDLSVYWYQQSLDQGLQFLIQYYNGEERAKGNILERFSAQQFPDLHSELNLSSLELGDSALYFCASSVDGTGRNIQYFGAGTRLSVL.

V is TRBV5-1 and J is TRBJ1-3; D remains unclear. Trimming left V 5 bases short and J 0 bases short, with 9 bases between. The CDR3 runs 14 residues. CDR1 is SGHRS, CDR2 YFSETQ, per germline. CDR3 nucleotide sequence: TGCGCCAGCAGAGGTTCAGACTCTGGAAACACCATATATTTT. Protein: CASRGSDSGNTIYF.

This clone was detected once. V gene TRBV9 combines with J gene TRBJ2-3; 10 bases map to TRBD2. J lost 1 base, V lost 6 bases, and 5 bases had no gene match. Germline V lookup: CDR1 SGDLS, CDR2 YYNGEE. The CDR3 length is 15 residues. The CDR3 DNA reads as TGTGCCAGCACCCTTAGCGGGGGGCGCACAGATACGCAGTATTTT. Translating it yields CASTLSGGRTDTQYF.

This clone showed up just a few times. The identical CDR3 is also encoded by other nucleotide sequences in the sample. This sequence joins TRBV5-1 and TRBJ2-3, with 7 bases identical to TRBD1. The germline gives CDR1 SGHRS, CDR2 YFSETQ. V was pared by 4 bases and J by 1 base, with 3 bases of the junction left unmatched. The CDR3 sequence is 14 residues long. In nucleotides, the CDR3 is TGCGCCAGCAGCACTGGACAGGGCACAGATACGCAGTATTTT. Translation: CASSTGQGTDTQYF.

This chain joins TRBV7-2 and TRBJ2-1; 11 nucleotides align to TRBD2. V shed 5 bases, J shed 4 bases, and the junction held 4 bases outside the gene matches. CDR3 size: 15 residues. CDR1 and CDR2 (germline): SGHTA, FQGNSA. CDR3 protein: CASSPGTSGYNEQFF. In nucleotides, the CDR3 is TGTGCCAGCAGCCCGGGGACTAGCGGATACAATGAGCAGTTCTTC.

The chain carries TRBV7-2 and TRBJ2-5; no clear D. V was trimmed by 5 bases and J by 4 bases, leaving 11 bases between them. This CDR3 has 13 amino acids. CDR1 is SGHTA, CDR2 FQGNSA, per germline. The CDR3 region has the DNA TGTGCCAGCAGCCTACTGGGTGGAGAGACCCAGTACTTC. It yields the protein CASSLLGGETQYF.

This chain connects TRBV29-1 to TRBJ2-3, with D perhaps TRBD1 or TRBD2 (5 bases each). The V end lost 5 bases, the J end lost 2 bases, and 14 bases lay between the germline ends. Germline V gene lookup returns CDR1 SQVTM and CDR2 ANQGSEA. The CDR3 is 14 residues long. CDR3 nucleotide sequence: TGCAGCGTTCGGGGCCTAGGTTCCACAGATACGCAGTATTTT. It encodes CSVRGLGSTDTQYF.

The chain carries TRBV30 and TRBJ1-1; no firm D call. The CDR3 consists of 13 residues. The germline V and J ends were trimmed by 4 bases and 4 bases, with 13 bases remaining between them. Germline CDR1 and CDR2: GTSNPN and SVGIG (reference sequence). This CDR3 is CAWISGLITEAFF. The CDR3 coding sequence is TGTGCCTGGATTTCGGGTTTGATCACTGAAGCTTTCTTT. Drawing the rest from reference TRBV30 and TRBJ1-1, the complete variable domain is SQTIHQWPATLVQPVGSPLSLECTVEGTSNPNLYWYRQAAGRGLQLLFYSVGIGQISSEVPQNLSASRPQDRQFILSSKKLLLSDSGFYLCAWISGLITEAFFGQGTRLTVV.

This chain joins TRBV11-2 and TRBJ2-3, with D tentatively TRBD1 (5 bases). The germline V and J ends were trimmed by 3 bases and 0 bases, with 16 bases remaining between them. The CDR3 is 17 amino acids. CDR1 and CDR2 (germline): SGHAT, FQNNGV. Here the CDR3 reads CASSLSFRADSTDTQYF. The CDR3 DNA follows: TGTGCCAGCAGCTTGAGTTTCAGGGCGGATAGCACAGATACGCAGTATTTT.

This chain uses TRBV15 with TRBJ2-7, with D unclear. V dropped 0 bases and J dropped 7 bases, with 13 bases sitting between them. Germline lookup yields CDR1 LNHNV and CDR2 YYDKDF (reference sequence). The CDR3 covers 14 residues. DNA for the CDR3: TGTGCCACCAGCAGAGATCCTACCCCCTGGGAGCAGTACTTC. This sequence encodes CATSRDPTPWEQYF.

This chain uses TRBV27 with TRBJ2-5; 8 positions match TRBD2. Germline CDR1 and CDR2: MNHEY and SMNVEV (reference sequence). The CDR3 contains 14 residues. J was trimmed by 5 bases and V by 3 bases; bases with no gene match: 5. The CDR3 nucleotides read TGTGCCAGCAGTTTTGCGGGGGGCGGGGAGACCCAGTACTTC. It translates to CASSFAGGGETQYF.

There are a few counts of this clone. The V call is TRBV29-1, the J call TRBJ2-5; D unclear. V lost 3 bases and J 5 bases, leaving 4 bases between the germline ends. This CDR3 region has 10 residues. The germline gives CDR1 SQVTM, CDR2 ANQGSEA. CDR3 nucleotide sequence: TGCAGCGTTGATCGGGAGACCCAGTACTTC. It yields the protein CSVDRETQYF.

This clone was recorded a few times. The rearrangement uses TRBV23-1 and TRBJ1-1; TRBD1 might be the D (5 bases). TRBV23-1 falls under the ORF class, with uncertain function. The CDR3 is made up of 14 amino acids. V dropped 2 bases and J dropped 1 base, with 8 bases sitting between them. The CDR3 here is CASSQHDRNTEAFF. CDR3 DNA: TGCGCCAGCAGTCAACATGACAGGAACACTGAAGCTTTCTTT.

Here the CDR3 DNA reads TGTGCCTGGAGAGGTGCCACGGACACCATATATTTT. Translating it yields CAWRGATDTIYF. This rearrangement joins TRBV30 to TRBJ1-3; D ambiguous. The CDR3 is 12 residues long. Trimming shortened V by 3 bases and J by 8 bases, and 11 bases separated the two germline ends. Germline CDR1 and CDR2: GTSNPN and SVGIG (reference sequence).

The J gene is TRBJ2-7, the V gene TRBV29-1; D gene unclear. CDR1 is SQVTM, CDR2 ANQGSEA, per germline. This CDR3 contains 11 residues. The V gene lost 4 bases and the J gene lost 3 bases, with 7 bases spanning the gap. The CDR3 is CSVVVLYEQYF. DNA for the CDR3: TGCAGCGTTGTCGTGCTCTACGAGCAGTACTTC.